Following are 5 T cell receptor beta chains from one sample sequenced in a study of T cells in localized non-small cell lung cancer. The method was immunoSEQ multiplex PCR; TCRdb's version includes in-frame clones alone and lacks a portion of them. The sample records roughly 30,000 clones, around nine tenths being singletons. Material: peripheral blood, obtained before any cancer treatment. All receptors derive from a female donor older than 55 with stage I lung adenocarcinoma.

The chain carries TRBV10-2 and TRBJ2-1; D call uncertain. Germline CDR1 is WSHSY and CDR2 is SAAADI. The CDR3 contains 14 residues. V dropped 3 bases and J dropped 0 bases, with 6 bases sitting between them. This chain's CDR3 is CASSEVDSYNEQFF. The CDR3 nucleotides are TGCGCCAGCAGTGAAGTTGACTCCTACAATGAGCAGTTCTTC.

This sequence joins TRBV14 and TRBJ1-1, with a possible D match to TRBD1 (5 bases). V lost 4 bases and J 6 bases, leaving 18 bases between the germline ends. Germline V lookup: CDR1 SGHDN, CDR2 FVKESK. CDR3 size: 15 residues. The CDR3 is CASSPRGGVGAEAFF. The CDR3 DNA reads TGTGCCAGCAGCCCCCGGGGCGGGGTAGGGGCTGAAGCTTTCTTT. The entire variable domain, with the rest obtained from reference TRBV14 and TRBJ1-1, is as follows: EAGVTQFPSHSVIEKGQTVTLRCDPISGHDNLYWYRRVMGKEIKFLLHFVKESKQDESGMPNNRFLAERTGGTYSTLKVQPAELEDSGVYFCASSPRGGVGAEAFFGQGTRLTVV.

The chain couples TRBV19 to TRBJ2-1; TRBD2 matches at 7 bases. The length of the CDR3 is 16 residues. In germline, CDR1 is LNHDA, CDR2 SQIVND (reference sequence). The V and J ends lost 4 bases and 6 bases, in that order; junction bases with no gene match: 12. Here the CDR3 DNA reads TGTGCCAGTAGTACCGACTCCCACGGGAGGAGCAATGAGCAGTTCTTC. It specifies CASSTDSHGRSNEQFF.

The chain recombines TRBV27 with TRBJ1-3; 7 bases map to TRBD1. CDR1 is MNHEY, CDR2 SMNVEV, per germline (reference sequence). The CDR3 has 14 residues. Trimming cost V 5 bases and J 2 bases; bases outside gene matches: 3. The CDR3 region is CASSGTATGNTIYF. As DNA, the CDR3 is TGTGCCAGCAGTGGGACAGCCACTGGAAACACCATATATTTT.

The chain is built from TRBV9 and TRBJ2-5, with 10 bases identical to TRBD2. The CDR3 has 17 residues. Per the germline V gene, CDR1 is SGDLS and CDR2 is YYNGEE. V trimming: 0 bases; J trimming: 5 bases; junction bases outside the gene matches: 10. The CDR3 sequence is CASSVDGRLAGVETQYF. DNA for the CDR3: TGTGCCAGCAGCGTAGATGGGAGGCTAGCGGGAGTGGAGACCCAGTACTTC. Supplemented by reference TRBV9 and TRBJ2-5, the full variable domain reads DSGVTQTPKHLITATGQRVTLRCSPRSGDLSVYWYQQSLDQGLQFLIQYYNGEERAKGNILERFSAQQFPDLHSELNLSSLELGDSALYFCASSVDGRLAGVETQYFGPGTRLLVL.